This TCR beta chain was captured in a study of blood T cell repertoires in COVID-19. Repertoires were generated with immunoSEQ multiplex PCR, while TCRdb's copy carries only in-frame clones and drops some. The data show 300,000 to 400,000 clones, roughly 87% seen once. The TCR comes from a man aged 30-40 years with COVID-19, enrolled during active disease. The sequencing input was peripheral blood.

The chain's CDR3 is CASRSGGNEQYF. The DNA for the CDR3 is TGTGCCAGCAGATCAGGGGGCAATGAGCAGTACTTC. This chain connects TRBV2 to TRBJ2-7; TRBD1 matches at 8 bases. After removal of 6 bases from V and 7 bases from J, the junction contained 5 bases not matched to a gene. This CDR3 region has 12 residues. Germline V gene sequence: CDR1 SNHLY, CDR2 FYNNEI.